There are many counts of the clone carrying this T cell receptor beta chain. Germline values: CDR1 SGHRS, CDR2 YFSETQ. Trimming removed 2 bases from V and 6 bases from J, with 6 bases in between. This CDR3 is 11 amino acids long. This sample is part of a study of CD8 T cells in ankylosing spondylitis. TCRdb analysed the 5' RACE reads with MiXCR anew, one entry per CDR3 protein. The sample yields roughly 230,000 distinct CDR3 sequences, under 20% seen once. The TCR was taken from a male donor with ankylosing spondylitis or in good health (not recorded which). The rearrangement uses TRBV5-1 and TRBJ2-7; D is unresolved. The sample was blood, either unsorted or a sorted T cell fraction (not recorded which). The CDR3 sequence is CASSFGLEQYF. The CDR3, as DNA: TGCGCCAGCAGCTTCGGTCTCGAGCAGTACTTC.